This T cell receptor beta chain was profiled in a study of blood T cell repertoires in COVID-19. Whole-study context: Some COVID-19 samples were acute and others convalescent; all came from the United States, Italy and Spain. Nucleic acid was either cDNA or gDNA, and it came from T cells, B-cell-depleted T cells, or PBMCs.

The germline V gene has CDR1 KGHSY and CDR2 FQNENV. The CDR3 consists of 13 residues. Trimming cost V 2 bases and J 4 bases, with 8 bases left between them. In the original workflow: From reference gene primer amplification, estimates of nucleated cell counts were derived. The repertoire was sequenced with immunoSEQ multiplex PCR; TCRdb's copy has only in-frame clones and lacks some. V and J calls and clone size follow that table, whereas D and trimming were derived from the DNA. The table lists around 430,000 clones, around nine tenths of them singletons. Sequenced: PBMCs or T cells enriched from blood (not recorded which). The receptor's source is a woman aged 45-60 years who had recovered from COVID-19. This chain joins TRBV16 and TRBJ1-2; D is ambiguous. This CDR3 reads CASSQGLFYGYTF. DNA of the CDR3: TGTGCCAGCAGCCAAGGCCTCTTCTATGGCTACACCTTC. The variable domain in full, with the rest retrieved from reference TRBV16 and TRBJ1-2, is GEEVAQTPKHLVRGEGQKAKLYCAPIKGHSYVFWYQQVLKNEFKFLISFQNENVFDETGMPKERFSAKCLPNSPCSLEIQATKLEDSAVYFCASSQGLFYGYTFGSGTRLTVV.